This T cell receptor (beta chain) comes out of a study of CD8+CD57+ T cells in acquired aplastic anemia. Turning to the study itself: Sorted CD4+ plus CD8+ cells gave DNA averaging roughly 3.2 ug. In CD4+ cells, healthy donors produced an average of about 10 million reads. Broader study findings: Both patients and controls carried the same twenty-nine CD8+ CDR3 sequences. Levels of CD8+ Simpson's diversity were not significantly distinct in patients versus controls.

Germline CDR1 is ENHRY and CDR2 is SYGVKD. This CDR3 has 12 residues. Trimming took off 10 bases at V and 8 bases at J, with 16 bases between the two ends. As to this clonotype: Antigen: not known.

The study profiled TCR beta VDJ and CDR3 using genomic DNA as template. TCRdb used MiXCR to reprocess the reads, holding one entry per CDR3 protein. The repertoire holds about 160,000 distinct CDR3 sequences, with roughly 45% as singletons. Sequencing input: sorted CD4+, CD8+, or CD8+CD57+ T cells (not recorded which) from PBMCs. The receptor comes from a human donor in good health. V and J are TRBV10-3 and TRBJ2-3, with D perhaps matching TRBD1 (6 bases). CDR3 nucleotides: TGTGCCACCAGCAGACAGGACTCTACGCAGTATTTT. Translated: CATSRQDSTQYF.